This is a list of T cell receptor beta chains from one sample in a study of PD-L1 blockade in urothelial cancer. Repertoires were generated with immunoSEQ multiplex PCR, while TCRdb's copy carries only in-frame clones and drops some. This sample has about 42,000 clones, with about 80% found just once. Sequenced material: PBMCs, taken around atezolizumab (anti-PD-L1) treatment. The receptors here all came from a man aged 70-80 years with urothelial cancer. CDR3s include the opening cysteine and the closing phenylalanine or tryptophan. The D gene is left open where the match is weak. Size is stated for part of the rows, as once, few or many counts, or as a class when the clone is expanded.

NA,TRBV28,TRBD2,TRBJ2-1,TGTGCCAGCAGTTTAGGGGAGGGTGAGCAGTTCTTC,CASSLGEGEQFF
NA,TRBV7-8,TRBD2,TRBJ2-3,TGTGCCAGCAGCTTAGCTGGTCTAGCGGGAAGCACAGATACGCAGTATTTT,CASSLAGLAGSTDTQYF
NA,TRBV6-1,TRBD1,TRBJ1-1,TGTGCCAGCAGACTCTCCGGGACAGCAACTGAAGCTTTCTTT,CASRLSGTATEAFF
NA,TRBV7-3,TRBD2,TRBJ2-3,TGTGCCAGCAGATCTGATCTCGGGCTAGCGGGGATCACAGATACGCAGTATTTT,CASRSDLGLAGITDTQYF
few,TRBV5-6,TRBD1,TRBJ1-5,TGTGCCAGCAGCTTCGGGACAGGACTTAATCAGCCCCAGCATTTT,CASSFGTGLNQPQHF
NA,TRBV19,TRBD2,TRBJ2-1,TGTGCCAGTAGTATTTCTAGCGGGTACAATGAGCAGTTCTTC,CASSISSGYNEQFF
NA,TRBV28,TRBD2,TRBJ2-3,TGTGCCAGCAGTTTAAGCGCTAGCGGGAGTACGACAGATACGCAGTATTTT,CASSLSASGSTTDTQYF
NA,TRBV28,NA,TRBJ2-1,TGTGCCAGCAGTTTAGGGGGGAGCAGGTACAATGAGCAGTTCTTC,CASSLGGSRYNEQFF
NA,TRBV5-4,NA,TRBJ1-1,TGTGCCAGCAGCTTACGTGGGGGGGCAACTGAAGCTTTCTTT,CASSLRGGATEAFF
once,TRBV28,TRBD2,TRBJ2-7,TGTGCCAGCAGTCTACTAGCGGGAGAGGACGAGCAGTACTTC,CASSLLAGEDEQYF
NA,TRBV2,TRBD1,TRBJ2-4,TGTGCCAGCAGTGAAGCGCTCAGGACAGGGGTTCGAGACATTCAGTACTTC,CASSEALRTGVRDIQYF
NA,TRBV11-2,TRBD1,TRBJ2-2,TGTGCCAGCAGTTACCAGGGGGCGAACACCGGGGAGCTGTTTTTT,CASSYQGANTGELFF
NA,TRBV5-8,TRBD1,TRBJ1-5,TGTGCCAGCAGACGTCCGGGACAGGGAGCTCAGCCCCAGCATTTT,CASRRPGQGAQPQHF
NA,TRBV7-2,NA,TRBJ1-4,TGTGCCAGCAGCTTAGCGGTGGACAGTGGGGAAAAACTGTTTTTT,CASSLAVDSGEKLFF